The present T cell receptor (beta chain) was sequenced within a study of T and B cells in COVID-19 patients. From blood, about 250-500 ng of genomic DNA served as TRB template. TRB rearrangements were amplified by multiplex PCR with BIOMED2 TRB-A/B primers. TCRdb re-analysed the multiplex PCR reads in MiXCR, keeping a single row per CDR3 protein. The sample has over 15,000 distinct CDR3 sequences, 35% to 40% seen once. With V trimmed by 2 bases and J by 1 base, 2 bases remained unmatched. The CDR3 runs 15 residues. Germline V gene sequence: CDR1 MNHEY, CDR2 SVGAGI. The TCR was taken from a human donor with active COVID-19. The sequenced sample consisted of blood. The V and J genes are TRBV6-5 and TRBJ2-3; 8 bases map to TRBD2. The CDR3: CASSYPAGGTDTQYF. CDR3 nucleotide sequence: TGTGCCAGCAGTTACCCAGCGGGGGGCACAGATACGCAGTATTTT.